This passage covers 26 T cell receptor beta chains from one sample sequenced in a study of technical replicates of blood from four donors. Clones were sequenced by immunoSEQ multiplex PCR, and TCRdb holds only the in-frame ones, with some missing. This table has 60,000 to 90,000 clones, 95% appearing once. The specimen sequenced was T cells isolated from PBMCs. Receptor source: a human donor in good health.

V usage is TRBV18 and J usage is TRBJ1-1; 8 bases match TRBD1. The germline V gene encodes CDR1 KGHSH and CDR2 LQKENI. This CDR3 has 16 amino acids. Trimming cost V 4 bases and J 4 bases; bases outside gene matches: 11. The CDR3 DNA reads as TGTGCCAGCTCACATGCAGGGGGCGCGATCGGCACTGAAGCTTTCTTT. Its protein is CASSHAGGAIGTEAFF.

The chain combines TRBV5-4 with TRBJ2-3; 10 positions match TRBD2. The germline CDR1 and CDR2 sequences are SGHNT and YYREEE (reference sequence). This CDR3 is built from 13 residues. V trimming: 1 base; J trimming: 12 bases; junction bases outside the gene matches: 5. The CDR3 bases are TGTGCCAGCAGCTTGCCCCCTAGCGGGAGACAGTATTTT. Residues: CASSLPPSGRQYF.

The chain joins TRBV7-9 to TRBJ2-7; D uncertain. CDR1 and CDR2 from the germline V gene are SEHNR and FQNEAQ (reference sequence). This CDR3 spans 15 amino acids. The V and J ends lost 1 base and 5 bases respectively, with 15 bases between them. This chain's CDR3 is CASSLDGRGADEQYF. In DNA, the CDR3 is TGTGCCAGCAGCTTAGATGGTCGCGGAGCAGACGAGCAGTACTTC.

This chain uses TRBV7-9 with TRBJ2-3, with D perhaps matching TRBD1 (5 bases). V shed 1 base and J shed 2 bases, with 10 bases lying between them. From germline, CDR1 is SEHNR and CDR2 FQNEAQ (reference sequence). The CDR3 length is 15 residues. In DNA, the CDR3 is TGTGCCAGCAGCTTAGATCAGGGTTTCACAGATACGCAGTATTTT. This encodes CASSLDQGFTDTQYF.

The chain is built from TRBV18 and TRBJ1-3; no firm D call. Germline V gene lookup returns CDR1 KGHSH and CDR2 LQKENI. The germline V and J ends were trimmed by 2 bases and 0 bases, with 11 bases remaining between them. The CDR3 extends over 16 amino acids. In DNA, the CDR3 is TGTGCCAGCTCACCAACGACACCTAACTCTGGAAACACCATATATTTT. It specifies CASSPTTPNSGNTIYF. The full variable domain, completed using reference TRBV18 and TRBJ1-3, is NAGVMQNPRHLVRRRGQEARLRCSPMKGHSHVYWYRQLPEEGLKFMVYLQKENIIDESGMPKERFSAEFPKEGPSILRIQQVVRGDSAAYFCASSPTTPNSGNTIYFGEGSWLTVV.

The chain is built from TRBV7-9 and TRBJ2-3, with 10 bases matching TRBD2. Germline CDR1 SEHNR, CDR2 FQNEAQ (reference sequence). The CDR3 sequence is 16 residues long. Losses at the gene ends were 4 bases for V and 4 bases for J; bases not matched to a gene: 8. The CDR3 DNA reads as TGTGCCAGCAGCTCCAGTCTAGCGGGGGCCGCAGATACGCAGTATTTT. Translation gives CASSSSLAGAADTQYF.

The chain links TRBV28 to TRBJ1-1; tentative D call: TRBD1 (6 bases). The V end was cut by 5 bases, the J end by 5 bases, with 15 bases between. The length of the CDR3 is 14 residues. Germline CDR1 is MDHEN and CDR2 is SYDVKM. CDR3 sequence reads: CASSPTGSWTEAFF. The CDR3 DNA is TGTGCCAGCAGTCCCACAGGGAGCTGGACTGAAGCTTTCTTT.

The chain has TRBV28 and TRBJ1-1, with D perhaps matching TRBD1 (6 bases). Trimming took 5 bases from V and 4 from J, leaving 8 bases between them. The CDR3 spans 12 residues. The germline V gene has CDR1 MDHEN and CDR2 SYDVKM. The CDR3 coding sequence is TGTGCCAGCAGTCCGGACAGCACTGAAGCTTTCTTT. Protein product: CASSPDSTEAFF.

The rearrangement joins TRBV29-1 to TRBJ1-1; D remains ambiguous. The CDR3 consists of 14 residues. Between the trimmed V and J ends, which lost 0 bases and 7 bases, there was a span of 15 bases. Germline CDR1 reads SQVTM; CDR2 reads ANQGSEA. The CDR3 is CSVEERRRQVEAFF. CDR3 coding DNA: TGCAGCGTTGAAGAAAGAAGAAGGCAGGTTGAAGCTTTCTTT.

This CDR3 reads CASSLDSTEPYEQYF. The CDR3 DNA is TGTGCCAGCAGCTTGGACTCAACTGAACCCTACGAGCAGTACTTC. This sequence joins TRBV11-3 and TRBJ2-7; D is perhaps TRBD2 (5 bases). The CDR3 spans 15 residues. The V and J ends lost 3 bases and 2 bases respectively, with 14 bases between them. Germline V lookup: CDR1 SGHNT, CDR2 YENEEA.

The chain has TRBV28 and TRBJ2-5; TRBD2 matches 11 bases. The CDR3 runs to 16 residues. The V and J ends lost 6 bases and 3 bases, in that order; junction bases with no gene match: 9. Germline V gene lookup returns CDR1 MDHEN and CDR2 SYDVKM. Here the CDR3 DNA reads TGTGCCAGCAGGGAGGGGCCGGGACTAGCGGAAGAGACCCAGTACTTC. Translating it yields CASREGPGLAEETQYF.

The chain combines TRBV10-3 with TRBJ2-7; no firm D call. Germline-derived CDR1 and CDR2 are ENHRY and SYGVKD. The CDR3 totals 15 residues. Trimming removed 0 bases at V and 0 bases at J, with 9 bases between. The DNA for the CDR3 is TGTGCCATCAGTGAGTCACCACAGAGCTCCTACGAGCAGTACTTC. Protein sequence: CAISESPQSSYEQYF.

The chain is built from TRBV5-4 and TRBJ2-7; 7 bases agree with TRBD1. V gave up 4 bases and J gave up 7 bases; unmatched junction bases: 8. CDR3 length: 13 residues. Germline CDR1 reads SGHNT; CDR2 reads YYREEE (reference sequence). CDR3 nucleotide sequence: TGTGCCAGCAGCACCTCCGGGACAGTGGAGCAGTACTTC. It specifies CASSTSGTVEQYF.

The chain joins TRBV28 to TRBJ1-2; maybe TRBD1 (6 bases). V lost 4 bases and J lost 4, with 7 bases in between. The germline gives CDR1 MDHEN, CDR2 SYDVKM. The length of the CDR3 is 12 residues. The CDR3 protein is CASSSGVYGYTF. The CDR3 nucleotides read TGTGCCAGCAGTTCAGGGGTCTATGGCTACACCTTC.

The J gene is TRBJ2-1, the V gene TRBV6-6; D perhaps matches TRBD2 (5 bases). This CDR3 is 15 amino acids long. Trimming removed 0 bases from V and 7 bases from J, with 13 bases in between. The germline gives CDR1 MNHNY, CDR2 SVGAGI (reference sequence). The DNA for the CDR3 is TGTGCCAGCAGTTACTCACTAGGAGTAAAGAATGAGCAGTTCTTC. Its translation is CASSYSLGVKNEQFF.

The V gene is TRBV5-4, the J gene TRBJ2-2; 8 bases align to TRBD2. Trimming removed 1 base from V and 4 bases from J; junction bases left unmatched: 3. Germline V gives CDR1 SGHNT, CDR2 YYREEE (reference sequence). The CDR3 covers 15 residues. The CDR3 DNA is TGTGCCAGCAGCTTGAACGGGAGGGCCACCGGGGAGCTGTTTTTT. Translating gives CASSLNGRATGELFF.

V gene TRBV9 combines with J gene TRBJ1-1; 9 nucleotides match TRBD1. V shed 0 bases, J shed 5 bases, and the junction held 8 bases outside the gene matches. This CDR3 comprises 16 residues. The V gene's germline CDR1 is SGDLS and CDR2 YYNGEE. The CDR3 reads CASSVGQGGRGTEAFF. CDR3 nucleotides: TGTGCCAGCAGCGTAGGACAGGGGGGCAGAGGGACTGAAGCTTTCTTT. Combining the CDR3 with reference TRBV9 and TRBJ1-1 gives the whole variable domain DSGVTQTPKHLITATGQRVTLRCSPRSGDLSVYWYQQSLDQGLQFLIQYYNGEERAKGNILERFSAQQFPDLHSELNLSSLELGDSALYFCASSVGQGGRGTEAFFGQGTRLTVV.

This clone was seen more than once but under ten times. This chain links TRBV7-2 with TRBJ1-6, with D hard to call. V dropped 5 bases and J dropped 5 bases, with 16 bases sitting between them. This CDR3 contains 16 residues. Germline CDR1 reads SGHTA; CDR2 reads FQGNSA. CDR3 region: CASSPAPAGNNSPLHF. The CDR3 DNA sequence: TGTGCCAGCAGCCCAGCCCCGGCAGGCAATAATTCACCCCTCCACTTT. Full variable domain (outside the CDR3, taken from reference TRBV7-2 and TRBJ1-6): GAGVSQSPSNKVTEKGKDVELRCDPISGHTALYWYRQSLGQGLEFLIYFQGNSAPDKSGLPSDRFSAERTGGSVSTLTIQRTQQEDSAVYLCASSPAPAGNNSPLHFGNGTRLTVT.

The CDR3 spells CASSSTFGFPSATNEKLFF. CDR3 in DNA: TGTGCCAGCAGTTCAACTTTCGGGTTTCCCTCAGCAACTAATGAAAAACTGTTTTTT. The chain uses TRBV11-3 and TRBJ1-4; no clear D gene. This CDR3 has 19 amino acids. Trimming stripped 6 bases from V and 0 bases from J, with 23 bases between. CDR1 and CDR2 (germline): SGHNT, YENEEA.

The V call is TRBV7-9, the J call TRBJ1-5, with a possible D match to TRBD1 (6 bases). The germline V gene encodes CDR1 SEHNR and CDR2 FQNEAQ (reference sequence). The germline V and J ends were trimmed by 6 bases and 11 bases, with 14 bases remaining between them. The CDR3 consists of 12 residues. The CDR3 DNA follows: TGTGCCAGCAGTTTGCGCGAGGGGGCCCAGCATTTT. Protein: CASSLREGAQHF. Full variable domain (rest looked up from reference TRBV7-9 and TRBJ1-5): DTGVSQNPRHKITKRGQNVTFRCDPISEHNRLYWYRQTLGQGPEFLTYFQNEAQLEKSRLLSDRFSAERPKGSFSTLEIQRTEQGDSAMYLCASSLREGAQHFGDGTRLSIL.

The CDR3 coding sequence is TGCGCCAGCAGCCCCCTCGCCACTAGCGGGGGCCAAGAGACCCAGTACTTC. Translation gives CASSPLATSGGQETQYF. The chain is built from TRBV5-1 and TRBJ2-5; 11 positions agree with TRBD2. Germline CDR1 SGHRS, CDR2 YFSETQ. Trimming at V came to 4 bases and at J to 1 base, leaving 9 bases not matched to a gene. This CDR3 comprises 17 residues. The full variable domain, completed using reference TRBV5-1 and TRBJ2-5, is KAGVTQTPRYLIKTRGQQVTLSCSPISGHRSVSWYQQTPGQGLQFLFEYFSETQRNKGNFPGRFSGRQFSNSRSEMNVSTLELGDSALYLCASSPLATSGGQETQYFGPGTRLLVL.

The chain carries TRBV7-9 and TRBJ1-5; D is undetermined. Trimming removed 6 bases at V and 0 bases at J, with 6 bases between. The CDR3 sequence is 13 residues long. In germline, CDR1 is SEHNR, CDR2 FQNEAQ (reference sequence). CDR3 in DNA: TGTGCCAGCAGTTTTAATAGCAATCAGCCCCAGCATTTT. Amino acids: CASSFNSNQPQHF. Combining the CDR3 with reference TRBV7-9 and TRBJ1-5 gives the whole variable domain DTGVSQNPRHKITKRGQNVTFRCDPISEHNRLYWYRQTLGQGPEFLTYFQNEAQLEKSRLLSDRFSAERPKGSFSTLEIQRTEQGDSAMYLCASSFNSNQPQHFGDGTRLSIL.

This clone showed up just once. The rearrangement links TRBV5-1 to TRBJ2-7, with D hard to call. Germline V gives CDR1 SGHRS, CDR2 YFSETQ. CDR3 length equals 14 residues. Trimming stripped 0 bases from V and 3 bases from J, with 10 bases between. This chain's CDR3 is CASSLDRYDYEQYF. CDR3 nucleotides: TGCGCCAGCAGCTTGGACAGATATGACTACGAGCAGTACTTC.

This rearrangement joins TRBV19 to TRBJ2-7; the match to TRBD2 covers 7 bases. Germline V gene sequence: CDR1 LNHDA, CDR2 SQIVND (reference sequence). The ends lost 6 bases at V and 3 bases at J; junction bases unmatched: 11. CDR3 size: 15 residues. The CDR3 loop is CASRPAGVRNYEQYF. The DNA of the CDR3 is TGTGCCAGTAGACCTGCGGGGGTTCGTAACTACGAGCAGTACTTC.

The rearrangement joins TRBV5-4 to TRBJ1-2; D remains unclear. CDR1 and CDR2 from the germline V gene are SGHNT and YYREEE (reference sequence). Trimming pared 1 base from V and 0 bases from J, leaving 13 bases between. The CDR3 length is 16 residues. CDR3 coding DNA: TGTGCCAGCAGCTTGCCGGGGTACGTAGCTAACTATGGCTACACCTTC. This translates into CASSLPGYVANYGYTF. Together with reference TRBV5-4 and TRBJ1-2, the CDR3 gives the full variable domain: ETGVTQSPTHLIKTRGQQVTLRCSSQSGHNTVSWYQQALGQGPQFIFQYYREEENGRGNFPPRFSGLQFPNYSSELNVNALELDDSALYLCASSLPGYVANYGYTFGSGTRLTVV.

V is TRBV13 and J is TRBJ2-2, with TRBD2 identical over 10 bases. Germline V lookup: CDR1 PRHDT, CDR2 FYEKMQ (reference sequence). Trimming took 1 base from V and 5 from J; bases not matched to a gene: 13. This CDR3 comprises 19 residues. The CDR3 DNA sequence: TGTGCCAGCAGCTTAGTAGGACTAGCGGAATCGGGATGGACCGGGGAGCTGTTTTTT. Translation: CASSLVGLAESGWTGELFF.